This T cell receptor (beta chain) derives from a study of OX40 agonist ivuxolimab in advanced cancers. Study-level background: Patients received ivuxolimab, an intravenous treatment, every 2 weeks at 0.01 to 10 mg/kg.

Study findings and constraints: No determination was made of the antigen specificity of the expanded peripheral T cells.

The CDR3 consists of 14 residues. Per germline, CDR1 SEHNR and CDR2 FQNEAQ (reference sequence). V dropped 7 bases and J dropped 1 base, with 13 bases sitting between them. The assay was immunoSEQ multiplex PCR, and TCRdb's table has in-frame clones only and misses some. The sample gives about 43,000 clones, approximately 91% of which show up once; about a fifth is in the top ten. About this clone itself: No antigen is known for it.

The chain employs TRBV7-9 and TRBJ1-1; D might be TRBD1 (6 bases). This specimen was CD4+ or CD8+ T cells sorted from blood, taken in a trial of the OX40 agonist ivuxolimab. The TCR sequence derives from an adult with an advanced solid tumor such as melanoma, head and neck, liver or kidney cancer. Here the CDR3 reads CASNLGGANTEAFF. CDR3 sequence (DNA): TGTGCCAGCAACCTAGGGGGGGCGAACACTGAAGCTTTCTTT.